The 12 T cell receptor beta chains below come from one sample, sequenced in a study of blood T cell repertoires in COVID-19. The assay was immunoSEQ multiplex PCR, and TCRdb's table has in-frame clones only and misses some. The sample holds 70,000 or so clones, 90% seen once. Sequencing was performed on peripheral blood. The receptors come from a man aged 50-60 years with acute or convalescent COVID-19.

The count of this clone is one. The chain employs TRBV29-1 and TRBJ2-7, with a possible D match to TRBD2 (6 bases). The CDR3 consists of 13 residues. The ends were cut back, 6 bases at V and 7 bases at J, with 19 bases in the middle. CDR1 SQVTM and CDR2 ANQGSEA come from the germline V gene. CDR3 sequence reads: CSVLGGPGGEQYV. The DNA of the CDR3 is TGCAGCGTCCTGGGGGGACCCGGAGGGGAGCAGTACGTC.

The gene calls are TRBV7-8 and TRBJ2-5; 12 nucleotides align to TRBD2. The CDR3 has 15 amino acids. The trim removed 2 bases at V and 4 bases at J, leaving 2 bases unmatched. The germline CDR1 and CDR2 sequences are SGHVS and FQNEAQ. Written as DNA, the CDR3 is TGTGCCAGCAGCTTACTAGCGGGGGGGGGAGAGACCCAGTACTTC. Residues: CASSLLAGGGETQYF.

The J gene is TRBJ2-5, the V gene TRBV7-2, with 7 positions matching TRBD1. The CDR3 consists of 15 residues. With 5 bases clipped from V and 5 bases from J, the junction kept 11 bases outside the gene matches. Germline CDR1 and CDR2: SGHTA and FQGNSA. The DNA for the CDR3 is TGTGCCAGCAGCCCCCGACCACAGGGGACGGAGACCCAGTACTTC. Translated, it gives CASSPRPQGTETQYF.

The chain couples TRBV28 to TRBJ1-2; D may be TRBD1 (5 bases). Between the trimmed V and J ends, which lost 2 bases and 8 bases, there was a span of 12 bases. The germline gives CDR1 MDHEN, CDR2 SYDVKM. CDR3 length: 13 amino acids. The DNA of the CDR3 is TGTGCCAGCAGTTTAAGCGGGGCAGGAGGCTACACCTTC. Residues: CASSLSGAGGYTF.

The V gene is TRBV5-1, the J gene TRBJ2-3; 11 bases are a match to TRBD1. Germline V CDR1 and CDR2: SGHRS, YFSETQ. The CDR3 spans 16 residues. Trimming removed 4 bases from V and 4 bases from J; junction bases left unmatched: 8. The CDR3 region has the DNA TGCGCCAGCAGCGTCGGACAGGGGGCATCTGCAGATACGCAGTATTTT. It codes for CASSVGQGASADTQYF.

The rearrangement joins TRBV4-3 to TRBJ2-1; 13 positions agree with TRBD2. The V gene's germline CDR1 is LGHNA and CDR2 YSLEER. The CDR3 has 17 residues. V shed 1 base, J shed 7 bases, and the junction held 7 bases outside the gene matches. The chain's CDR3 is CASSQGTSGGSENEQFF. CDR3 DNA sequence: TGCGCCAGCAGCCAAGGGACTAGCGGGGGCTCTGAGAATGAGCAGTTCTTC.

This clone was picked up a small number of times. This CDR3 reads CAWSQPGISPLHF. The CDR3 DNA reads TGTGCCTGGAGTCAACCGGGGATTTCACCCCTCCACTTT. The genes are TRBV30 and TRBJ1-6; D unresolved. The CDR3 runs to 13 residues. V lost 2 bases and J lost 9, with 11 bases in between. Germline loops: CDR1 GTSNPN, CDR2 SVGIG (reference sequence).

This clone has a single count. The CDR3 region is CASSLANQGPNTGELFF. The CDR3 DNA reads as TGCGCCAGCAGCTTGGCGAACCAGGGGCCGAACACCGGGGAGCTGTTTTTT. V usage is TRBV5-1 and J usage is TRBJ2-2, with a possible D match to TRBD1 (6 bases). Trimming took 0 bases from V and 0 from J, leaving 12 bases between them. CDR3 length: 17 residues. Germline V CDR1 and CDR2: SGHRS, YFSETQ.

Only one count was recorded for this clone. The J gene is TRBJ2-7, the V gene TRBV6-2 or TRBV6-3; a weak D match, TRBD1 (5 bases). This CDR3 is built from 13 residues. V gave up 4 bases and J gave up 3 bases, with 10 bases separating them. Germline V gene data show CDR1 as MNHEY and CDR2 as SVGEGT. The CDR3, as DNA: TGTGCCAGCAGTTTGGGGCGGATCTACGAGCAGTACGTC. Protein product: CASSLGRIYEQYV.

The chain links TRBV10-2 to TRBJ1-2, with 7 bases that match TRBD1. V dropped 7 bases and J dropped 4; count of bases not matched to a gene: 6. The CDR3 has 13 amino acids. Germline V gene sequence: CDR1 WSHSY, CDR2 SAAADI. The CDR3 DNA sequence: TGCGCCAGCAAGGGGCAGGGGGGCTATGGCTACACCTTC. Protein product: CASKGQGGYGYTF.

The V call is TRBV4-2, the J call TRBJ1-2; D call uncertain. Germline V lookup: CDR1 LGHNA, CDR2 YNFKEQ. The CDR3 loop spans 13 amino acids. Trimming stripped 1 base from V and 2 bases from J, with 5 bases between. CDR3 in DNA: TGTGCCAGCAGCCAAGGACAAAACTATGGCTACACCTTC. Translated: CASSQGQNYGYTF.

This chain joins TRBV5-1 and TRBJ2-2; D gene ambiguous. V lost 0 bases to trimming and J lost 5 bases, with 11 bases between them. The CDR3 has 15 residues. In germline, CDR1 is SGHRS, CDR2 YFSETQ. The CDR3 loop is CASSLGRFGTGELFF. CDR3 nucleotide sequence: TGCGCCAGCAGCTTGGGCAGGTTTGGAACCGGGGAGCTGTTTTTT.